The sequence of this TCR beta chain was determined in a study of blood T cell repertoires in COVID-19. The germline gives CDR1 SGHAT, CDR2 FQNNGV. The V end lost 1 base, the J end lost 1 base, and 7 bases lay between the germline ends. The CDR3 is 14 residues long. The data were produced by immunoSEQ multiplex PCR, yet TCRdb's version contains in-frame clones alone and is incomplete. The sample comprises 150,000 to 200,000 clones, approximately 90% of which are singletons, and approximately 4.4% rests with the top ten. The sample was peripheral blood. The V and J genes are TRBV11-2 and TRBJ1-1; D uncertain. The clonotype was recovered from a human donor in a cohort sampled during active COVID-19. The CDR3 here is CASSLGRGNTEAFF. CDR3 coding DNA: TGTGCCAGCAGCTTAGGACGGGGGAACACTGAAGCTTTCTTT.